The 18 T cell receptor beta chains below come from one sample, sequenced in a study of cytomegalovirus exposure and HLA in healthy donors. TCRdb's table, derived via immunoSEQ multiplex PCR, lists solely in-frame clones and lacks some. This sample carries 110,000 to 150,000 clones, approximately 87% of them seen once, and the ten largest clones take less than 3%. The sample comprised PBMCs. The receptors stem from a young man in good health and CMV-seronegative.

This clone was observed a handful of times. The CDR3 loop is CASSGTGTGNSPLHF. CDR3 bases: TGTGCCAGCAGCGGCACCGGGACAGGGAATTCACCCCTCCACTTT. The V call is TRBV7-9, the J call TRBJ1-6; TRBD1 agrees at 9 bases. The junction had 6 bases not matched to a gene; V was cut back by 5 bases and J by 7 bases. This CDR3 has 15 amino acids. Germline V gives CDR1 SEHNR, CDR2 FQNEAQ (reference sequence).

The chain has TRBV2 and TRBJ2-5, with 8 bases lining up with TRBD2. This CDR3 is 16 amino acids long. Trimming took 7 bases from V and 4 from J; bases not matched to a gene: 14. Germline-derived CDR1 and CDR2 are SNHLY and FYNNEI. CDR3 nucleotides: TGTGCCAGCAATGCCTTCACAGCGGGAGAGGGAGAGACCCAGTACTTC. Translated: CASNAFTAGEGETQYF.

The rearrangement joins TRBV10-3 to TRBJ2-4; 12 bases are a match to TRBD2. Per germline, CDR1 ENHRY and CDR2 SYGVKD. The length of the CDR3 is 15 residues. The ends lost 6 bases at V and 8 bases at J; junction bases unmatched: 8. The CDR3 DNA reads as TGTGCCATCAGCAAGACTAGCGGGAGTACGGACATTCAGTACTTC. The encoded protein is CAISKTSGSTDIQYF.

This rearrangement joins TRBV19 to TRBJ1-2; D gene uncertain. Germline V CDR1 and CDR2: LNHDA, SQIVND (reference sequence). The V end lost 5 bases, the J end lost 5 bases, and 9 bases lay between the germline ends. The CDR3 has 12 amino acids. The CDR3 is CASSPSRYGYTF. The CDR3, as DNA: TGTGCCAGTAGTCCCTCGAGGTATGGCTACACCTTC.

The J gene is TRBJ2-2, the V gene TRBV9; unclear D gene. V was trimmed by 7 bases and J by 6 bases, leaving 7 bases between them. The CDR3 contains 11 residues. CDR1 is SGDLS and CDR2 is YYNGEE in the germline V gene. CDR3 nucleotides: TGTGCCAGCCAACGGGCCGGGGAGCTGTTTTTT. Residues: CASQRAGELFF.

The CDR3 spells CSGFDRDRERTEAFF. The CDR3 nucleotides read TGCAGCGGTTTTGACCGGGACAGGGAACGCACTGAAGCTTTCTTT. This rearrangement joins TRBV29-1 to TRBJ1-1, with TRBD1 matching 9 bases. The V and J ends lost 7 bases and 4 bases, in that order; junction bases with no gene match: 13. The germline V gene encodes CDR1 SQVTM and CDR2 ANQGSEA. This CDR3 is 15 amino acids long.

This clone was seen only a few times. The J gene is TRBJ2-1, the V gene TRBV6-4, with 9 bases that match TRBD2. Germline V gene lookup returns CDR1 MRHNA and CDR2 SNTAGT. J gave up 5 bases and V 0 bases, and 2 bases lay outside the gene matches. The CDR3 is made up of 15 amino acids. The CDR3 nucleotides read TGTGCCAGCAGTGACTCGCGGGGGGGCCACAATGAGCAGTTCTTC. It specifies CASSDSRGGHNEQFF.

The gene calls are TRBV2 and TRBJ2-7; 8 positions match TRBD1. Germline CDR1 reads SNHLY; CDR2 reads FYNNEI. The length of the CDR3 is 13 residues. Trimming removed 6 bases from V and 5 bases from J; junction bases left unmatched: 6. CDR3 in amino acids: CASRRTGFNEQYF. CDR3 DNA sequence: TGTGCCAGCAGGCGGACAGGGTTTAACGAGCAGTACTTC.

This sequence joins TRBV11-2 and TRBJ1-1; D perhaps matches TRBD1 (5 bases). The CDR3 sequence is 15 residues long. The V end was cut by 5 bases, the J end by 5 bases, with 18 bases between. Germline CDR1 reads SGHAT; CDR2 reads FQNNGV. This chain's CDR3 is CASSAGGGTQTEAFF. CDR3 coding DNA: TGTGCCAGCAGCGCCGGCGGCGGGACCCAAACTGAAGCTTTCTTT.

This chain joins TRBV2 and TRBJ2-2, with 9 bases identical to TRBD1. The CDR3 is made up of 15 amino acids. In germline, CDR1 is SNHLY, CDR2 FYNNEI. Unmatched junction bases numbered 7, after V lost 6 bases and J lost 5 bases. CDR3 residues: CASRSRDRDTGELFF. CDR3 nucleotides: TGTGCCAGCAGATCCCGGGACAGGGATACCGGGGAGCTGTTTTTT.

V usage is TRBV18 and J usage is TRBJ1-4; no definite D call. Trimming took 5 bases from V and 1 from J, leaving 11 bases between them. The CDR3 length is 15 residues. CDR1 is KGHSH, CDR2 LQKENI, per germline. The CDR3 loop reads CASSSVRGTNEKLFF. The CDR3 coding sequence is TGTGCCAGCTCATCGGTCCGGGGAACTAATGAAAAACTGTTTTTT.

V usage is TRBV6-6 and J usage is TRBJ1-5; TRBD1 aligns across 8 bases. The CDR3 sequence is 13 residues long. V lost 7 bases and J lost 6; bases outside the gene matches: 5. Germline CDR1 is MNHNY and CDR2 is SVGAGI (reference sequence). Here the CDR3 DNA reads TGTGCCAGCAATCCAGGGGGCCCTCAGCCCCAGCATTTT. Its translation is CASNPGGPQPQHF.

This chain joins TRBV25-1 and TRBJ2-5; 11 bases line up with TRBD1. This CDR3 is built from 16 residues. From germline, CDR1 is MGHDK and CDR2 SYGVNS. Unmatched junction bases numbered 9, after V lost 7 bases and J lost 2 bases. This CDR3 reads CASTLTGTGGQETQYF. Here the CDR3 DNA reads TGTGCCAGCACCCTTACCGGGACAGGGGGACAAGAGACCCAGTACTTC.

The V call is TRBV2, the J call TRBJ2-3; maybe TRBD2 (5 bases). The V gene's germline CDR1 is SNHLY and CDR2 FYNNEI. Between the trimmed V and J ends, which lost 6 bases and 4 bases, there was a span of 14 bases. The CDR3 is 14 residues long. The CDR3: CASRPRVGADTQYF. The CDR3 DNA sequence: TGTGCCAGCAGACCTAGGGTGGGAGCAGATACGCAGTATTTT.

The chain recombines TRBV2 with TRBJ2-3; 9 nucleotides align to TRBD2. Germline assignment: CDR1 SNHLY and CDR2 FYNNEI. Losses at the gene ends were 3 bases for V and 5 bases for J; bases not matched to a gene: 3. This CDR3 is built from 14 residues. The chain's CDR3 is CASSDVAGEDTQYF. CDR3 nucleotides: TGTGCCAGCAGTGACGTAGCGGGAGAAGATACGCAGTATTTT.

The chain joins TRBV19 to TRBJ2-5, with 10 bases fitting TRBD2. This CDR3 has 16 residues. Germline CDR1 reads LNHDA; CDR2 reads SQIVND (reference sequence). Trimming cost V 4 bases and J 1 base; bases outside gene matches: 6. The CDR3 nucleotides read TGTGCCAGTAGTAGGACTAGCGGAGGAGCCCAAGAGACCCAGTACTTC. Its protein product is CASSRTSGGAQETQYF.

Here the CDR3 DNA reads TGTGCCAGCAGCCCCGGGGTCGGCAGCACAGATACGCAGTATTTT. Translating gives CASSPGVGSTDTQYF. This chain links TRBV11-2 with TRBJ2-3, with a possible D match to TRBD2 (5 bases). The germline V gene encodes CDR1 SGHAT and CDR2 FQNNGV. Trimming left V 5 bases short and J 0 bases short, with 12 bases between. The CDR3 spans 15 residues.

The CDR3 DNA follows: TGTGCCAGCAGCCCACCGGGACTAGCGAGAAAGCAGTACTTC. It specifies CASSPPGLARKQYF. V usage is TRBV14 and J usage is TRBJ2-7; the match to TRBD2 covers 10 bases. After removal of 4 bases from V and 8 bases from J, the junction contained 8 bases not matched to a gene. The germline CDR1 and CDR2 sequences are SGHDN and FVKESK. This CDR3 is 14 amino acids long.